This T cell receptor beta chain came from a study of OX40 agonist ivuxolimab in advanced cancers. Across the study: Clinicians treated patients with ivuxolimab, an agonistic anti-OX40 (CD134) antibody. All patients had ivuxolimab intravenously every 2 weeks at 0.01 to 10 mg/kg.

Sequencing was performed with immunoSEQ multiplex PCR; in TCRdb, only in-frame clones are kept and a portion is missing. The data show tens of thousands of clones, 70% to 90% seen once. Germline V gene data show CDR1 as SGHKS and CDR2 as YYEKEE (reference sequence). The CDR3 runs 16 residues. V was trimmed by 0 bases and J by 5 bases, leaving 18 bases between them. Autoimmune disease history or systemic immunosuppression led to patients being barred. Material: CD4+ or CD8+ T cells sorted from blood, obtained in a trial of the OX40 agonist ivuxolimab. The clonotype originates from an adult with an advanced solid tumor such as melanoma, head and neck, liver or kidney cancer. The chain combines TRBV5-5 with TRBJ2-7; D not certain. The CDR3 loop reads CASSLDPRRIDHEQYF. DNA of the CDR3: TGTGCCAGCAGCTTGGACCCGAGAAGGATAGATCACGAGCAGTACTTC.